These 31 T cell receptor beta chains came from one sample sequenced in a study of human T cells and chemical hapten exposure. The time point denotes: patch test 2, 6 weeks after DPC sensitization. Treatment specified: therapeutic diphenylcyclopropenone sensitization with weekly scalp DPC. TCRdb recomputed calls from the RACE reads with MiXCR, one row per CDR3 protein. The table includes more than 75,000 distinct CDR3 sequences, 9.5% to 13% detected once. The specimen was whole blood, collected in connection with sensitization to the hapten diphenylcyclopropenone (DPC). These receptors all stem from a woman under 40 with alopecia areata. Some clones in this sample may be carry-over from other donors' samples.

The rearrangement joins TRBV19 to TRBJ1-6; D gene uncertain. This CDR3 comprises 14 residues. CDR1 and CDR2 (germline): LNHDA, SQIVND (reference sequence). Trimming took off 6 bases at V and 8 bases at J, with 14 bases between the two ends. CDR3 sequence: CASSPLVVDSPLHF. The CDR3 DNA reads TGTGCCAGTAGCCCCCTAGTCGTCGATTCACCCCTCCACTTT.

As to this clonotype: This clone may be a read error of a much larger clone one base away. The chain combines TRBV28 with TRBJ2-7; 11 bases fit TRBD1. Germline CDR1 is MDHEN and CDR2 is SYDVKM. The CDR3 loop spans 14 amino acids. In DNA, the CDR3 is TGTGCCAACAGTACCGGGACAGGGGGCTACGAGCAGTACTTC. Protein: CANSTGTGGYEQYF.

This clonotype was detected once. The V and J genes are TRBV7-2 and TRBJ1-4, with no clear D. The CDR3 spans 12 residues. CDR1 is SGHTA and CDR2 is FQGNSA in the germline V gene. V shed 6 bases and J shed 10 bases, with 12 bases lying between them. The CDR3 loop is CASSSQYSKLFF. The CDR3, as DNA: TGTGCCAGCAGTTCTCAGTATTCAAAACTGTTTTTT.

The chain employs TRBV11-2 and TRBJ2-3; maybe TRBD1 (7 bases). The CDR3 loop spans 15 amino acids. Between the trimmed V and J ends, which lost 3 bases and 5 bases, there was a span of 15 bases. Germline values: CDR1 SGHAT, CDR2 FQNNGV. CDR3 residues: CASSLGQLEGDTQYF. CDR3 bases: TGTGCCAGCAGCTTGGGACAGCTGGAGGGAGATACGCAGTATTTT.

This clonotype was observed a handful of times. This chain joins TRBV12-3 or TRBV12-4 and TRBJ1-6; 8 bases agree with TRBD1. The CDR3 totals 14 residues. V shed 3 bases and J 10 bases; nucleotides not matched to a gene: 5. CDR3 in amino acids: CASSFRTGYSPLHF. CDR3 DNA sequence: TGTGCCAGCAGTTTCAGGACAGGGTACTCACCCCTCCACTTT.

This clonotype appeared many times. V gene TRBV20-1 combines with J gene TRBJ2-1; 9 bases fit TRBD2. Losses at the gene ends were 0 bases for V and 7 bases for J; bases not matched to a gene: 19. CDR1 and CDR2 from the germline V gene are DFQATT and SNEGSKA (reference sequence). This CDR3 comprises 19 residues. The CDR3 sequence is CSARDASGIAGVPRNEQFF. The CDR3, as DNA: TGCAGTGCTAGAGATGCTTCCGGGATAGCGGGAGTCCCTCGGAATGAGCAGTTCTTC.

The chain joins TRBV5-1 to TRBJ2-3; TRBD1 might be the D (5 bases). V lost 1 base, J lost 0 bases, and 9 bases lay in between. Germline V gives CDR1 SGHRS, CDR2 YFSETQ. The CDR3 length is 15 residues. The CDR3 nucleotides read TGCGCCAGCAGCTTGTGGGGCAGCAGCACAGATACGCAGTATTTT. Protein: CASSLWGSSTDTQYF. The complete variable domain, with remaining parts taken from reference TRBV5-1 and TRBJ2-3, reads KAGVTQTPRYLIKTRGQQVTLSCSPISGHRSVSWYQQTPGQGLQFLFEYFSETQRNKGNFPGRFSGRQFSNSRSEMNVSTLELGDSALYLCASSLWGSSTDTQYFGPGTRLTVL.

The rearrangement links TRBV20-1 to TRBJ2-4, with D uncertain. CDR1 is DFQATT and CDR2 is SNEGSKA in the germline V gene (reference sequence). V lost 3 bases and J lost 4, with 10 bases in between. The CDR3 runs 13 residues. CDR3 bases: TGCAGTGCTAGCCCGGGCAGAAAAAACATTCAGTACTTC. Its protein product is CSASPGRKNIQYF.

This clonotype has at least ten counts. The gene calls are TRBV20-1 and TRBJ1-5; D is unclear. Trimming stripped 0 bases from V and 0 bases from J, with 9 bases between. Germline-derived CDR1 and CDR2 are DFQATT and SNEGSKA (reference sequence). This CDR3 comprises 15 residues. CDR3: CSARDFEGSNQPQHF. For the CDR3, the DNA is TGCAGTGCTAGAGATTTTGAGGGTAGCAATCAGCCCCAGCATTTT.

There are many counts of this clonotype. The V call is TRBV11-2, the J call TRBJ1-1, with D tentatively TRBD1 (5 bases). V was trimmed by 5 bases and J by 5 bases, leaving 18 bases between them. CDR1 and CDR2 (germline): SGHAT, FQNNGV. CDR3 length: 15 amino acids. DNA of the CDR3: TGTGCCAGCAGCCCGAGATGGGGGGTTGCAACTGAAGCTTTCTTT. This sequence encodes CASSPRWGVATEAFF. Based on the CDR3 plus reference TRBV11-2 and TRBJ1-1, the full variable domain is EAGVAQSPRYKIIEKRQSVAFWCNPISGHATLYWYQQILGQGPKLLIQFQNNGVVDDSQLPKDRFSAERLKGVDSTLKIQPAKLEDSAVYLCASSPRWGVATEAFFGQGTRLTVV.

In this sample, this clonotype turned up a few times. The CDR3 region has the DNA TGTGCCAGCAGCCACGGCCGGAGCAATCAGCCCCAGCATTTT. Its protein product is CASSHGRSNQPQHF. The chain joins TRBV3-1 to TRBJ1-5, with D unresolved. Per germline, CDR1 LGHDT and CDR2 YNNKEL (reference sequence). The CDR3 is 14 residues long. V lost 3 bases and J 1 base, leaving 7 bases between the germline ends.

There are many counts of this clonotype. The chain has TRBV29-1 and TRBJ2-3; 9 positions agree with TRBD2. After removal of 3 bases from V and 5 bases from J, the junction contained 9 bases not matched to a gene. Germline V gene lookup returns CDR1 SQVTM and CDR2 ANQGSEA. The CDR3 consists of 15 residues. The CDR3 reads CSVEGEAGGLDTQYF. CDR3 DNA sequence: TGCAGCGTTGAGGGCGAAGCGGGGGGCCTAGATACGCAGTATTTT.

This rearrangement joins TRBV28 to TRBJ2-7, with D perhaps TRBD1 (5 bases). V was clipped by 5 bases and J by 2 bases, with 16 bases between them. CDR3 length equals 15 residues. The V gene's germline CDR1 is MDHEN and CDR2 SYDVKM. The CDR3 nucleotides read TGTGCCAGCAGTGCCTTCTCCGACAGAGCCTACGAGCAGTACTTC. It encodes CASSAFSDRAYEQYF.

This clonotype occurred many times. V is TRBV7-2 and J is TRBJ1-5, with D perhaps matching TRBD1 (6 bases). The CDR3 extends over 15 amino acids. Trimming removed 4 bases at V and 4 bases at J, with 14 bases between. Per germline, CDR1 SGHTA and CDR2 FQGNSA. This CDR3 is CASSWTTGPNQPQHF. The CDR3 coding sequence is TGTGCCAGCAGCTGGACTACAGGGCCTAATCAGCCCCAGCATTTT.

This clonotype came up a few times. The chain joins TRBV11-2 to TRBJ2-5; possibly TRBD2 for D (5 bases). V lost 6 bases and J lost 4, with 15 bases in between. Germline CDR1 is SGHAT and CDR2 is FQNNGV. The CDR3 spans 14 residues. This chain's CDR3 is CASREGGPGETQYF. In DNA form, the CDR3 reads TGTGCCAGCAGGGAAGGAGGCCCCGGAGAGACCCAGTACTTC.

The table lists this clonotype with many counts. The genes are TRBV6-6 and TRBJ1-6; 7 nucleotides line up with TRBD1. The CDR3 has 14 residues. Looked up from germline, CDR1 is MNHNY and CDR2 is SVGAGI (reference sequence). V lost 2 bases, J lost 14 bases, and 9 bases stayed unmatched. The CDR3 loop is CASSYGTAEFSLHF. DNA for the CDR3: TGTGCCAGCAGTTACGGGACAGCGGAATTCTCCCTCCACTTT.

This clonotype has a count of ten or more. The chain couples TRBV6-5 to TRBJ1-1, with D perhaps matching TRBD1 (5 bases). Trimming removed 0 bases at V and 3 bases at J, with 26 bases between. Germline V CDR1 and CDR2: MNHEY, SVGAGI. This CDR3 has 20 residues. Here the CDR3 DNA reads TGTGCCAGCAGTTACTCCAAGGGGAGGGCAGCCAGAAGTAGGTACACTGAAGCTTTCTTT. Translation: CASSYSKGRAARSRYTEAFF.

This clonotype was detected many times. The CDR3 sequence is CASSLGDREAFF. CDR3 sequence (DNA): TGTGCCAGCAGTTTAGGGGACAGGGAAGCTTTCTTT. This rearrangement joins TRBV28 to TRBJ1-1, with 8 positions matching TRBD1. The CDR3 spans 12 residues. The germline V gene encodes CDR1 MDHEN and CDR2 SYDVKM. J lost 8 bases, V lost 2 bases, and 1 base had no gene match.

Comment on this clonotype: A read error may be the cause here, since a much bigger clone is one base away. The chain uses TRBV7-2 and TRBJ2-3; D gene uncertain. The germline V gene has CDR1 SGHTA and CDR2 FQGNSA. CDR3 length: 14 amino acids. CDR3 coding DNA: TGTGTCAGCAGCTTAGGAAGAGCGTCAGATACGCAGTATTTT. Its translation is CVSSLGRASDTQYF.

This clonotype was seen repeatedly, ten times or more. The chain recombines TRBV6-5 with TRBJ2-5, with D possibly being TRBD1 (5 bases). V gave up 4 bases and J gave up 2 bases, with 14 bases separating them. CDR3 length: 15 amino acids. Per germline, CDR1 MNHEY and CDR2 SVGAGI. Written as DNA, the CDR3 is TGTGCCAGCAGTTCCCGTTGGGGCCAGCAAGAGACCCAGTACTTC. Translating gives CASSSRWGQQETQYF.

The table lists this clonotype with many counts. The chain combines TRBV24-1 with TRBJ2-7; no clear D. The length of the CDR3 is 13 residues. Per germline, CDR1 KGHDR and CDR2 SFDVKD. The V gene lost 3 bases and the J gene lost 6 bases, with 11 bases spanning the gap. CDR3: CATSDVIAGEQYF. The CDR3 region has the DNA TGTGCCACCAGTGATGTGATTGCCGGCGAGCAGTACTTC.

This clonotype was observed a handful of times. The chain couples TRBV28 to TRBJ2-5, with TRBD2 matching 10 bases. V lost 2 bases, J lost 6 bases, and 6 bases stayed unmatched. From germline, CDR1 is MDHEN and CDR2 SYDVKM. The CDR3 loop spans 15 amino acids. The CDR3 coding sequence is TGTGCCAGCAGTTTAAGTAGCGGGGGGTCGAAGACCCAGTACTTC. Translating it yields CASSLSSGGSKTQYF.

This clonotype was seen more than once but under ten times. This chain links TRBV6-4 with TRBJ1-1; D gene unclear. The CDR3 has 13 residues. Germline V gives CDR1 MRHNA, CDR2 SNTAGT. Trimming pared 3 bases from V and 1 base from J, leaving 6 bases between. The CDR3 DNA reads TGTGCCAGCAGTGAGGGTCAGAACACTGAAGCTTTCTTT. Its protein is CASSEGQNTEAFF.

The sample holds many counts of this clonotype. The V and J genes are TRBV30 and TRBJ2-1, with 9 bases matching TRBD2. Germline-derived CDR1 and CDR2 are GTSNPN and SVGIG (reference sequence). There are 15 residues in the CDR3. V shed 4 bases, J shed 0 bases, and the junction held 4 bases outside the gene matches. The CDR3 DNA reads TGTGCCTGGACTAGCGGGACGAGCTCCTACAATGAGCAGTTCTTC. Its translation is CAWTSGTSSYNEQFF.

This clonotype was observed at least ten times. This chain connects TRBV6-2 or TRBV6-3 to TRBJ1-2; D unclear. The CDR3 runs to 13 residues. Trimming took off 4 bases at V and 1 base at J, with 7 bases between the two ends. Per the germline V gene, CDR1 is MNHEY and CDR2 is SVGEGT. Written as DNA, the CDR3 is TGTGCCAGCAGTTTCAGTCTTAACTATGGCTACACCTTC. It is translated as CASSFSLNYGYTF.

There are many counts of this clonotype. The rearrangement uses TRBV7-6 and TRBJ1-3; tentatively, D is TRBD1 (5 bases). V lost 1 base, J lost 0 bases, and 10 bases lay in between. CDR1 and CDR2 (germline): SGHVS, FNYEAQ. This CDR3 is built from 16 residues. The chain's CDR3 is CASSLVTGGSGNTIYF. The CDR3 coding sequence is TGTGCCAGCAGCTTAGTCACGGGGGGCTCTGGAAACACCATATATTTT.

The table lists this clonotype with many counts. The V call is TRBV6-2 or TRBV6-3, the J call TRBJ1-1, with a tentative D call TRBD1 (5 bases). CDR3 length: 16 amino acids. V was clipped by 2 bases and J by 5 bases, with 18 bases between them. Germline V gene lookup returns CDR1 MNHEY and CDR2 SVGEGT. Here the CDR3 DNA reads TGTGCCAGCAGTTACGAGGCAGGGCGAGGTAGGACTGAAGCTTTCTTT. It translates to CASSYEAGRGRTEAFF.

This clonotype was seen ten or more times. As DNA, the CDR3 is TGTGCCAGCAGTTTAGTGGGACTAGCCCAAGAGACCCAGTACTTC. Amino acids: CASSLVGLAQETQYF. The chain couples TRBV12-3 or TRBV12-4 to TRBJ2-5, with 9 nucleotides matching TRBD2. After removal of 1 base from V and 1 base from J, the junction contained 1 base not matched to a gene. This CDR3 is 15 amino acids long.

The chain uses TRBV6-5 and TRBJ2-2; D gene unclear. This CDR3 contains 16 residues. The germline gives CDR1 MNHEY, CDR2 SVGAGI. V was clipped by 2 bases and J by 6 bases, with 16 bases between them. The chain's CDR3 is CASSYPRGLGPGELFF. For the CDR3, the DNA is TGTGCCAGCAGTTACCCGCGTGGTCTCGGGCCCGGGGAGCTGTTTTTT.

This clonotype occurred many times. The chain is built from TRBV7-6 and TRBJ1-1; TRBD1 might be the D (6 bases). Trimming pared 2 bases from V and 5 bases from J, leaving 18 bases between. This CDR3 is 16 amino acids long. Germline CDR1 SGHVS, CDR2 FNYEAQ. The chain's CDR3 is CASSLTRTAKETEAFF. Here the CDR3 DNA reads TGTGCCAGCAGCTTAACGAGGACAGCTAAGGAAACTGAAGCTTTCTTT.

There are many counts of this clonotype. The V gene is TRBV20-1, the J gene TRBJ2-7; D ambiguous. Looked up from germline, CDR1 is DFQATT and CDR2 is SNEGSKA (reference sequence). This CDR3 has 12 amino acids. V lost 1 base and J lost 4, with 8 bases in between. CDR3 amino acids: CSARVGAYEQYF. CDR3 nucleotide sequence: TGCAGTGCTAGAGTAGGAGCATACGAGCAGTACTTC.